This is a list of T cell receptor beta chains from one sample in a study of Graves' ophthalmopathy and Graves' hyperthyroidism. TCRdb independently ran MiXCR on the multiplex PCR reads; one entry per CDR3 protein. This table holds more than 1,000,000 distinct CDR3 sequences, 35% to 40% found once. The specimen sequenced was peripheral blood or thyroid tissue (not recorded which). These receptor sequences come from an adult man with Graves' hyperthyroidism. Both conserved end residues are part of each CDR3. A D gene is named only where the DNA matches it firmly. Some rows have no size entry. The others give once, few or many, or a class for an expanded clone.

v_gene,j_gene,abundance,d_gene,CDR3aa,CDR3nt
TRBV10-3,TRBJ1-2,NA,NA,CAISGTSGRGAYGYTF,TGTGCCATCAGTGGGACTAGCGGGAGGGGAGCCTATGGCTACACCTTC
TRBV5-6,TRBJ1-1,NA,NA,CASSSPGRGAFF,TGTGCCAGCAGCTCTCCCGGGAGGGGGGCTTTCTTT
TRBV5-4,TRBJ2-3,NA,NA,CASSLDGRGRADTQYF,TGTGCCAGCAGCTTGGATGGCAGGGGGAGGGCAGATACGCAGTATTTT
TRBV9,TRBJ2-7,NA,NA,CASSPGSLGVHEQYF,TGTGCCAGCAGTCCCGGCTCACTAGGCGTCCACGAGCAGTACTTC
TRBV10-3,TRBJ2-7,few,NA,CASSPLGGYYEQYF,TGTGCCAGCAGTCCCCTGGGGGGATACTACGAGCAGTACTTC
TRBV20-1,TRBJ2-7,NA,TRBD1,CSARSPGQGSLYEQYF,TGCAGTGCTAGATCCCCGGGACAGGGGAGTTTATACGAGCAGTACTTC
TRBV12-3/TRBV12-4,TRBJ2-6,few,NA,CASSFPRGAGANVLTF,TGTGCCAGCAGTTTTCCCAGGGGAGCCGGGGCCAACGTCCTGACTTTC
TRBV6-9,TRBJ1-2,NA,TRBD1,CASMDRSSYGYTF,TGTGCCAGTATGGACAGGTCTAGCTATGGCTACACCTTC
TRBV12-3/TRBV12-4,TRBJ1-6,many,NA,CASSLGGAGNSPLHF,TGTGCCAGCAGTTTAGGGGGAGCTGGTAATTCACCCCTCCACTTT
TRBV28,TRBJ2-7,few,NA,CASSPVSNEQYF,TGTGCCAGCAGCCCGGTCTCGAACGAGCAGTACTTC
TRBV3-1,TRBJ1-1,NA,NA,CASSQDLFRQPGRVNTEAFF,TGTGCCAGCAGCCAAGATCTGTTTCGGCAGCCCGGGAGGGTGAACACTGAAGCTTTCTTT
TRBV5-6,TRBJ2-6,NA,NA,CASSLVSIRLNSGANVLTF,TGTGCCAGCAGCTTGGTCTCGATCCGGCTTAACTCTGGGGCCAACGTCCTGACTTTC
TRBV2,TRBJ2-5,NA,NA,CASGGWRAMETQYF,TGTGCCAGTGGTGGATGGCGTGCGATGGAGACCCAGTACTTC
TRBV19,TRBJ2-7,many,NA,CASQTTPGEQYF,TGTGCCAGTCAAACCACTCCGGGCGAGCAGTACTTC
TRBV10-3,TRBJ2-5,once,NA,CAISESVGETQYF,TGTGCCATCAGTGAGTCGGTGGGGGAGACCCAGTACTTC
TRBV14,TRBJ2-6,NA,TRBD2,CASSPGRGTYVLTF,TGTGCCAGCAGCCCAGGGAGGGGAACCTACGTCCTGACTTTC
TRBV6-5,TRBJ1-1,NA,TRBD1,CASSMAGGLGAEAFF,TGTGCCAGCAGTATGGCAGGGGGCCTTGGGGCTGAAGCTTTCTTT
TRBV11-2,TRBJ2-7,many,NA,CASSLSDGTYEQYF,TGTGCCAGCAGCTTATCAGACGGGACCTACGAGCAGTACTTC
TRBV29-1,TRBJ1-1,many,TRBD1,CSVPQGGNTEAFF,TGCAGCGTTCCGCAGGGGGGTAACACTGAAGCTTTCTTT
TRBV2,TRBJ2-7,many,NA,CASSEALQDEQYF,TGTGCCAGCAGTGAAGCGCTTCAGGATGAGCAGTACTTC
TRBV12-3/TRBV12-4,TRBJ2-7,NA,NA,CASSLGDWQYF,TGTGCCAGCAGCTTGGGGGACTGGCAGTACTTC
TRBV28,TRBJ1-2,few,TRBD1,CASSRQGSAGIGYTF,TGTGCCAGCAGTCGACAGGGGTCCGCCGGTATAGGCTACACCTTC
TRBV6-6,TRBJ1-1,NA,TRBD1,CASSPVGTGSMNTEAFF,TGTGCCAGCAGCCCTGTAGGGACAGGGTCTATGAACACTGAAGCTTTCTTT
TRBV25-1,TRBJ1-1,NA,TRBD1,CASVTGDTEAFF,TGTGCCAGCGTGACAGGGGATACTGAAGCTTTCTTT
TRBV12-3/TRBV12-4,TRBJ1-5,many,NA,CASTKSPRGSQPQHF,TGTGCCAGCACTAAATCCCCCAGGGGTTCTCAGCCCCAGCATTTT
TRBV12-3/TRBV12-4,TRBJ1-1,NA,TRBD1,CASSLALGGTGYTEAFF,TGTGCCAGCAGTTTAGCGTTAGGAGGGACAGGATACACTGAAGCTTTCTTT
TRBV4-1,TRBJ2-7,NA,NA,CASSQERTAGPYEQYF,TGCGCCAGCAGCCAAGAAAGGACGGCGGGCCCCTACGAGCAGTACTTC
TRBV5-8,TRBJ2-7,NA,TRBD2,CASSSITSGGYEQYF,TGTGCCAGCAGCTCTATAACTAGCGGGGGTTACGAGCAGTACTTC
TRBV18,TRBJ1-1,NA,NA,CASSENTGAGGTEAFF,TGTGCCAGCTCAGAGAACACGGGCGCTGGGGGCACTGAAGCTTTCTTT
TRBV7-9,TRBJ1-1,NA,NA,CSSSLPWLNTEAFF,TGTTCCAGCAGCTTACCATGGTTAAACACTGAAGCTTTCTTT
TRBV7-8,TRBJ2-7,NA,TRBD1,CASSSNPGQASYEQYF,TGTGCCAGCAGCTCAAACCCGGGACAGGCATCCTACGAGCAGTACTTC
TRBV7-9,TRBJ1-2,many,NA,CASRVGVAGYTF,TGTGCCAGCAGAGTTGGGGTGGCTGGCTACACCTTC
TRBV2,TRBJ1-1,NA,NA,CASNQGRLNTEAFF,TGTGCCAGCAACCAGGGACGGCTGAACACTGAAGCTTTCTTT
TRBV3-1,TRBJ2-7,few,NA,CASSHRNYEQYF,TGTGCCAGCAGCCACCGAAACTACGAGCAGTACTTC
TRBV11-2,TRBJ1-6,once,NA,CASSSQGTPLHF,TGTGCCAGCAGCTCTCAGGGGACACCCCTCCACTTT
TRBV7-2,TRBJ2-1,NA,NA,CASSLSGDNEQFF,TGTGCCAGCAGCTTATCAGGGGACAATGAGCAGTTCTTC